This T cell receptor (beta chain) was documented in a study of OX40 agonist ivuxolimab in advanced cancers. The junction had 8 bases not matched to a gene; V was cut back by 3 bases and J by 4 bases. Looked up from germline, CDR1 is MDHEN and CDR2 is SYDVKM. The CDR3 runs to 16 residues. Method: immunoSEQ multiplex PCR; TCRdb's copy keeps in-frame clones and lacks some. The repertoire holds tens of thousands of clones, with approximately 90% as singletons. Worth noting for this clone: This same CDR3 is encoded by further DNA sequences in the sample.

Cycle 7 day 1, cycle 4 day 1, and baseline were the timepoints at which blood was sampled. The chain uses TRBV28 and TRBJ1-2, with 10 nucleotides matching TRBD1. The receptor comes from an adult with an advanced solid tumor such as melanoma, head and neck, liver or kidney cancer. Sample: CD4+ or CD8+ T cells sorted from blood, taken in a trial of the OX40 agonist ivuxolimab. The CDR3 coding sequence is TGTGCCAGCAGTTTGAATGTGCGGGACAGGGGCTATGGCTACACCTTC. It codes for CASSLNVRDRGYGYTF.